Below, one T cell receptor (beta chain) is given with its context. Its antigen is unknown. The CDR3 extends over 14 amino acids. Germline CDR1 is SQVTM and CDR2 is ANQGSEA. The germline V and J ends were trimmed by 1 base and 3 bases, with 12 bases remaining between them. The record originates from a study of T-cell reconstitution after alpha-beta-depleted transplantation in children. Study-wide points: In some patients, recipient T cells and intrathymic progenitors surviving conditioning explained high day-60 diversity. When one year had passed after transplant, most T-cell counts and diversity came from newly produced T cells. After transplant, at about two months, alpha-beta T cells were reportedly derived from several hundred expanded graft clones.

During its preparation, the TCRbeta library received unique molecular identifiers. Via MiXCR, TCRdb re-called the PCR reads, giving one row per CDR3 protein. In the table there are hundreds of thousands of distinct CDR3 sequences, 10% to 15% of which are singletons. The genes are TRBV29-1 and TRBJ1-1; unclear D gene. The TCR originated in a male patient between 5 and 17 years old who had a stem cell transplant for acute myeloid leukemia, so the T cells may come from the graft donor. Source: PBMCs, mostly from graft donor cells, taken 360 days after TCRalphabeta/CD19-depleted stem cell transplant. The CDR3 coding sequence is TGCAGCGTTGAAGGAACCGCCGGGGACACTGAAGCTTTCTTT. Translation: CSVEGTAGDTEAFF.